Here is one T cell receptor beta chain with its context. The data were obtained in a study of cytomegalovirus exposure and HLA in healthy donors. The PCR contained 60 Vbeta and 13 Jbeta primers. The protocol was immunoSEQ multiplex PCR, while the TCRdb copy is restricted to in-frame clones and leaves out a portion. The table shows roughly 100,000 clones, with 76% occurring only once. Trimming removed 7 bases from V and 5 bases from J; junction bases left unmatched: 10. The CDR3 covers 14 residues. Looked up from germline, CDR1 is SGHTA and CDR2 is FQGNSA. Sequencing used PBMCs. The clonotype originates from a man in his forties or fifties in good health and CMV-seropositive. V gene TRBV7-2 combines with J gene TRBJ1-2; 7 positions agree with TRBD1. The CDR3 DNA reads TGTGCCAGCACCCTAGGGGACAGATTATATGGCTACACCTTC. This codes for CASTLGDRLYGYTF. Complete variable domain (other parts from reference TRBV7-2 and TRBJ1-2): GAGVSQSPSNKVTEKGKDVELRCDPISGHTALYWYRQSLGQGLEFLIYFQGNSAPDKSGLPSDRFSAERTGGSVSTLTIQRTQQEDSAVYLCASTLGDRLYGYTFGSGTRLTVV.